This T cell receptor (beta chain) was observed in a study (dated by TCRdb to between 2021 and 2023). Of note for this clone: No antigen is known for it. No per-base quality is available; no much larger clone lies one base away.

Including cysteine and phenylalanine, the CDR3 has 16 amino acids. Only the CDR3 DNA is retained, 48 bases long and in frame from the first base. Trimming accounts for 3 bases at V and 7 bases at J, while the number of junction bases matched to no gene is 8. From a lookup of the germline V gene, CDR1 and CDR2 are SGHVS and FNYEAQ. PBMCs were separated from peripheral blood, and TCR beta sequencing was performed on genomic DNA obtained from unsorted PBMCs. Survey-level sequencing on the immunoSEQ platform was used to profile TCR beta chain repertoires. Per the source publication's procedure: CDR3 amino acid length spectratypes and V-J pairing frequencies were compared, and repertoire diversity was measured with the inverse Simpson index. To annotate clonotypes specific to SARS-CoV-2, CMV, influenza A and EBV, TCR beta CDR3 sequences were compared against VDJdb. As stored in TCRdb, this immuneACCESS dataset retains in-frame rearrangements with V and J assigned. A fraction of the clones does not appear; measured against another copy, unresolved V genes explain less than half of the discrepancy, and the remainder lacks a known reason. That table gives V, J and clone size, and the DNA gave D and trimming. The sample records about 68,000 clones, about 94% of which are singletons. The ten largest clones add up to 4.4% of the sample.

Beyond this particular receptor, the publication reports: Further investigation, including longitudinal sampling and assessment of a control group, is stated by the authors to be required.

The sequenced material came from PBMCs. The sequence joins TRBV7-6 to TRBJ2-1; TRBD2 aligns with 11 central bases. The sequence was obtained from a man aged 40-49 years with rheumatoid arthritis. The CDR3 region has the sequence CASSFLAGGPGNEQFF. DNA sequence: TGTGCCAGCAGCTTTTTAGCGGGAGGGCCAGGGAATGAGCAGTTCTTC.